Listed here are 23 T cell receptor beta chains from one sample, sequenced in a study of T cells expressing NK-cell markers. With the 5' RACE reads reprocessed, TCRdb shows one record per CDR3 protein and no DNA. The sample table includes approximately 460,000 distinct CDR3 sequences. The material sequenced was blood T cells: a sorted CD56 or NKG2C T cell subset, CD4+ or CD8+ T cells, or bulk PBMC T cells (not recorded which). The origin of the receptors is a woman aged 18 to 69 in good health.

CDR3 region: CASSSLQAVNMNTEAFF. V and J are TRBV7-3 and TRBJ1-1; TCRdb designates TRBD1, a call that cannot be tested without DNA. Germline CDR1 reads SGHTA; CDR2 reads FQGTGA. CDR3 length: 17 residues.

The J gene is TRBJ2-5, the V gene TRBV11-2; TCRdb reports TRBD2, a call that lacks DNA to check it against. The germline CDR1 and CDR2 sequences are SGHAT and FQNNGV. The length of the CDR3 is 18 residues. CDR3 region: CASSLRTSGGALEETQYF.

This chain uses TRBV5-8 with TRBJ1-6; TCRdb's D call of TRBD1 is untestable without DNA. This CDR3 spans 15 amino acids. From germline, CDR1 is SGHTS and CDR2 YDEGEE. CDR3 sequence: CASSPRQRNNSPLHF.

The chain is built from TRBV4-3 and TRBJ2-5; TCRdb returns TRBD2, unconfirmable since there is no DNA. The CDR3 is 16 residues long. Germline values: CDR1 LGHNA, CDR2 YSLEER. CDR3 protein: CASSQERSGGKETQYF.

The J gene is TRBJ1-1, the V gene TRBV29-1; with no DNA, the TCRdb D assignment of TRBD1 cannot be verified. CDR1 is SQVTM, CDR2 ANQGSEA, per germline. This CDR3 is built from 13 residues. CDR3 in amino acids: CSGHGTLNTEAFF.

The chain links TRBV29-1 to TRBJ2-5; the D call from TCRdb, TRBD1, cannot be confirmed without DNA. The germline V gene encodes CDR1 SQVTM and CDR2 ANQGSEA. CDR3 length equals 13 residues. The CDR3: CSAYRDNQETQYF.

The rearrangement links TRBV15 to TRBJ1-2. The germline gives CDR1 LNHNV, CDR2 YYDKDF (reference sequence). CDR3 length equals 15 residues. CDR3 region: CATSRASGLDYGYTF.

The genes are TRBV12-3 or TRBV12-4 and TRBJ2-5; the D gene TCRdb calls, TRBD2, cannot be checked with no DNA. The CDR3 length is 13 residues. This chain's CDR3 is CASRGTSGGTQYF.

The gene calls are TRBV20-1 and TRBJ2-1; TCRdb picks TRBD2, but there is no DNA to check that call. Germline-derived CDR1 and CDR2 are DFQATT and SNEGSKA (reference sequence). The CDR3 totals 18 residues. The CDR3 loop reads CSARPSTHSSGDYNEQFF.

This chain joins TRBV3-1 and TRBJ2-1; TCRdb gives TRBD2 as the D gene, but with no DNA this cannot be confirmed. Germline V gene lookup returns CDR1 LGHDT and CDR2 YNNKEL (reference sequence). The CDR3 has 15 residues. The CDR3 protein is CASSQGRGAYNEQFF.

The V gene is TRBV5-1, the J gene TRBJ2-7; TCRdb's D call, TRBD1, is unchecked because there is no DNA. The CDR3 contains 15 residues. Germline CDR1 is SGHRS and CDR2 is YFSETQ. The CDR3 spells CASSLGVAPAYEQYF.

The chain couples TRBV7-9 to TRBJ2-5; TCRdb designates TRBD1, a call that cannot be tested without DNA. This CDR3 comprises 15 residues. Per the germline V gene, CDR1 is SEHNR and CDR2 is FQNEAQ (reference sequence). CDR3 sequence: CASNPGSLGGETQYF. Combining the CDR3 with reference TRBV7-9 and TRBJ2-5 gives the whole variable domain DTGVSQNPRHKITKRGQNVTFRCDPISEHNRLYWYRQTLGQGPEFLTYFQNEAQLEKSRLLSDRFSAERPKGSFSTLEIQRTEQGDSAMYLCASNPGSLGGETQYFGPGTRLLVL.

The chain is built from TRBV30 and TRBJ2-3; TCRdb proposes TRBD1, but this gene call is untestable without DNA. In germline, CDR1 is GTSNPN, CDR2 SVGIG (reference sequence). This CDR3 region has 16 residues. This CDR3 reads CAWSVRKGRVGDTQYF.

The chain recombines TRBV28 with TRBJ2-1; the D gene TCRdb calls, TRBD1, cannot be checked with no DNA. The germline gives CDR1 MDHEN, CDR2 SYDVKM. CDR3 length: 15 residues. The CDR3 sequence is CASSSRTGGLNEQFF.

The chain has TRBV7-3 and TRBJ2-1; the D call of TRBD1 rests on TCRdb alone, since no DNA is present to check it. Germline V gene data show CDR1 as SGHTA and CDR2 as FQGTGA. There are 16 residues in the CDR3. The CDR3 spells CASSPGFTRTYNEQFF.

The CDR3 spells CASSLGELYNEQFF. This chain uses TRBV7-3 with TRBJ2-1. Germline V gives CDR1 SGHTA, CDR2 FQGTGA. The CDR3 is made up of 14 amino acids.

The chain recombines TRBV4-2 with TRBJ2-7; as DNA is missing, the TRBD2 call by TCRdb cannot be tested. The CDR3 is 14 amino acids. Germline CDR1 is LGHNA and CDR2 is YNFKEQ. CDR3 loop: CASSQEAGIDEQYF.

This chain connects TRBV12-3 or TRBV12-4 to TRBJ2-5. The CDR3 covers 15 residues. CDR3 loop: CASSLAYNYQETQYF.

The V call is TRBV7-9, the J call TRBJ2-3; TCRdb calls TRBD1, which cannot be checked without DNA. This CDR3 spans 16 amino acids. Germline V gene sequence: CDR1 SEHNR, CDR2 FQNEAQ (reference sequence). The CDR3 region is CASSYPQVESTDTQYF.

J is TRBJ2-7 and V is TRBV29-1; absent DNA, TCRdb's TRBD1 call cannot be checked. The CDR3 sequence is 14 residues long. The germline V gene encodes CDR1 SQVTM and CDR2 ANQGSEA. CDR3 sequence: CSVDRDGSTNEQYF.

V gene TRBV2 combines with J gene TRBJ2-1; TCRdb returns TRBD2, unconfirmable since there is no DNA. CDR3 length: 13 residues. Germline CDR1 and CDR2: SNHLY and FYNNEI. CDR3 amino acids: CASLNREGGEQFF.

The rearrangement links TRBV7-3 to TRBJ1-1. The germline V gene has CDR1 SGHTA and CDR2 FQGTGA. CDR3 length equals 13 residues. The CDR3 protein is CASSSGGNTEAFF.

The rearrangement links TRBV7-2 to TRBJ1-6; there is no DNA to check the TCRdb D call of TRBD1. Germline assignment: CDR1 SGHTA and CDR2 FQGNSA. The CDR3 runs to 15 residues. This chain's CDR3 is CASSFAGHQNSPLHF.